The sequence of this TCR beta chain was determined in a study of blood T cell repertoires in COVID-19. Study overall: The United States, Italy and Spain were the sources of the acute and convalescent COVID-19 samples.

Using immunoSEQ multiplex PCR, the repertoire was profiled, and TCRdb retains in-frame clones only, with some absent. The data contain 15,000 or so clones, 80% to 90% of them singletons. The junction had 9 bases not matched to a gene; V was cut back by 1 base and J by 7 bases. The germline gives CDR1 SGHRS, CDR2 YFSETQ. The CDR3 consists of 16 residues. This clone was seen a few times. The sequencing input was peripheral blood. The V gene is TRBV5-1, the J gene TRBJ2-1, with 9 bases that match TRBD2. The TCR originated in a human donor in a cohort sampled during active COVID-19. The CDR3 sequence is CASSLSSGVMRNEQFF. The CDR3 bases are TGCGCCAGCAGCTTGTCTAGCGGGGTCATGAGGAATGAGCAGTTCTTC.